The clone carrying this TCR beta chain was seen repeatedly, ten times or more. What it binds is unknown. The CDR3 totals 17 residues. V was trimmed by 0 bases and J by 3 bases, leaving 17 bases between them. Germline CDR1 and CDR2: LGHNA and YNFKEQ. This record belongs to a study of T cells in Graves' hyperthyroidism and ophthalmopathy. General study points: The model anticipated ophthalmopathy a median around six months pre-onset. Blood also showed most of the thyroid clonotypes that were expanded above 0.001.

Duration under 3 months, a NOSPECS grade of at least 4, and a Clinical Activity Score of at least 3 characterized the ophthalmopathy patients. Lactation, pregnancy, other autoimmune disease or uncontrolled infection excluded patients. RNA transcripts provided the source from which TCR beta CDR3 regions were amplified. RT-PCR in the first round (using the HTBI primer set) targeted the TCR CDR3. TCRdb reanalysed the multiplex PCR reads using MiXCR and keeps one entry per CDR3 protein. The sample has fewer than 750,000 distinct CDR3 sequences; roughly 14% are singletons. V and J are TRBV4-2 and TRBJ1-2; TRBD1 might be the D (5 bases). Sequenced input: blood. This TCR was recovered from a middle-aged woman with Graves' ophthalmopathy. CDR3 in amino acids: CASSQDYWTRPHYGYTF. The DNA for the CDR3 is TGTGCCAGCAGCCAAGATTACTGGACACGACCCCACTATGGCTACACCTTC.